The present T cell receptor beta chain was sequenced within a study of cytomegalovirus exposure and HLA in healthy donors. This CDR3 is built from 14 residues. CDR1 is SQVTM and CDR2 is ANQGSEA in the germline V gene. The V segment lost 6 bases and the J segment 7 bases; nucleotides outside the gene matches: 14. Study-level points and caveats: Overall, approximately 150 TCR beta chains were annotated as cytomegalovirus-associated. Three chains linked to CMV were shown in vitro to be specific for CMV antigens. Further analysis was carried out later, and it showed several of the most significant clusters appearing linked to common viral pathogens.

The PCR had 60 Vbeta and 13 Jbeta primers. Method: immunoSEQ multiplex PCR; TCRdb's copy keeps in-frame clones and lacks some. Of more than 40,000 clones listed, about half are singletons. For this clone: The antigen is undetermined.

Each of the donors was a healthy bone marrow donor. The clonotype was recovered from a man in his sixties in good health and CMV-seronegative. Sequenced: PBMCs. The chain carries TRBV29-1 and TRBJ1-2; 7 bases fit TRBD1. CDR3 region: CSVRQGENLSGYTF. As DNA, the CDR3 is TGCAGCGTCCGACAGGGAGAGAATCTGTCTGGCTACACCTTC.